The present T cell receptor beta chain was sequenced within a study of cytomegalovirus exposure and HLA in healthy donors. Regarding the study as a whole: A classifier reportedly called cytomegalovirus status with high sensitivity and specificity.

V lost 4 bases and J lost 9, with 10 bases in between. The CDR3 totals 11 residues. Germline CDR1 SQVTM, CDR2 ANQGSEA. With regard to this clone: Its antigen is unidentified.

The PCR contained 60 Vbeta and 13 Jbeta primers. Measured with immunoSEQ multiplex PCR; TCRdb has only the in-frame clones, and not every one. The top ten hold roughly 6% of the sample, which has fewer than 250,000 clones, about 80% seen once. The receptor was derived from a man between 40 and 49 years old in good health and CMV-seropositive. This chain joins TRBV29-1 and TRBJ2-1; D may be TRBD2 (6 bases). The sequencing input was PBMCs. CDR3 DNA sequence: TGCAGCGTTGCACGGGGGTTTGAGCAGTTCTTC. Amino acid sequence: CSVARGFEQFF.